This T cell receptor beta chain originates from a study of OX40 agonist ivuxolimab in advanced cancers. Produced via immunoSEQ multiplex PCR; TCRdb's table is partial and in-frame only. This sample yields roughly 130,000 clones, of which around 95% are seen a single time; approximately 0.15% belongs to the top ten. The junction had 7 bases not matched to a gene; V was cut back by 5 bases and J by 5 bases. CDR1 and CDR2 (germline): MNHEY, SVGAGI. The CDR3 extends over 15 amino acids. The specimen comprised CD4+ or CD8+ T cells sorted from blood, sampled in a trial of the OX40 agonist ivuxolimab. The chain uses TRBV6-5 and TRBJ2-7, with 12 nucleotides matching TRBD2. The receptor comes from an adult with an advanced solid tumor such as melanoma, head and neck, liver or kidney cancer. CDR3 protein: CASSPRTSGKNEQYF. The CDR3 nucleotides are TGTGCCAGCAGTCCCCGGACTAGCGGGAAAAACGAGCAGTACTTC.